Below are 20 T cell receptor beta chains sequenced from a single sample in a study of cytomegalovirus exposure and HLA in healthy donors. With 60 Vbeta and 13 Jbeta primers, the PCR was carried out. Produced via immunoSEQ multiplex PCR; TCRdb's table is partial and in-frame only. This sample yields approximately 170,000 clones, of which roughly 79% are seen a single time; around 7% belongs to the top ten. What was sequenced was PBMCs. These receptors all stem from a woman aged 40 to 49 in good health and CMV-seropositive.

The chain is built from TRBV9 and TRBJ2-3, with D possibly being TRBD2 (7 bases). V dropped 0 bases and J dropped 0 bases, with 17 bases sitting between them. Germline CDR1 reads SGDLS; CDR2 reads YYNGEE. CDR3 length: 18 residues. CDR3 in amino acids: CASSVEGGVGLSTDTQYF. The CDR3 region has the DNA TGTGCCAGCAGCGTAGAGGGGGGGGTGGGACTGAGCACAGATACGCAGTATTTT.

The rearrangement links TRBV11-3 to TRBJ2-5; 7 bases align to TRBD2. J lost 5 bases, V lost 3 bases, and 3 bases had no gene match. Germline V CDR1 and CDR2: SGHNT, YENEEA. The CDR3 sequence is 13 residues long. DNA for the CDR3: TGTGCCAGCAGCTTTAACGGGGGGGAGACCCAGTACTTC. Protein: CASSFNGGETQYF.

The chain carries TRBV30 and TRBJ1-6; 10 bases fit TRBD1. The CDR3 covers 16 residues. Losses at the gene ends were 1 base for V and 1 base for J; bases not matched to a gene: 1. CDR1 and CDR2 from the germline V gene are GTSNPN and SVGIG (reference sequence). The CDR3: CAWSGDRGSYNSPLHF. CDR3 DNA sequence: TGTGCCTGGAGTGGGGACAGGGGATCCTATAATTCACCCCTCCACTTT. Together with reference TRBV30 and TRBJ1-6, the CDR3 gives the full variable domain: SQTIHQWPATLVQPVGSPLSLECTVEGTSNPNLYWYRQAAGRGLQLLFYSVGIGQISSEVPQNLSASRPQDRQFILSSKKLLLSDSGFYLCAWSGDRGSYNSPLHFGNGTRLTVT.

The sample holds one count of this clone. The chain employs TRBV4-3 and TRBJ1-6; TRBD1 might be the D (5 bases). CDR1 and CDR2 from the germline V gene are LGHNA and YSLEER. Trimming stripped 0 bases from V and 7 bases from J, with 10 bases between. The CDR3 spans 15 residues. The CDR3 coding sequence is TGCGCCAGCAGCCAAGATAATCGACAGAATTCACCCCTCCACTTT. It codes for CASSQDNRQNSPLHF.

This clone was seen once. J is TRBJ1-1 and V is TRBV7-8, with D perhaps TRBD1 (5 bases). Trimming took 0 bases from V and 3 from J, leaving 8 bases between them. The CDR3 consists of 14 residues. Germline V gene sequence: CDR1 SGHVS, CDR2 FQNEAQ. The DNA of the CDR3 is TGTGCCAGCAGCTTAGCAGGGGAGGACACTGAAGCTTTCTTT. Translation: CASSLAGEDTEAFF.

This chain's CDR3 is CASSLGGVTGELFF. The CDR3 DNA sequence: TGTGCCAGCAGCTTGGGGGGGGTCACCGGGGAGCTGTTTTTT. The rearrangement joins TRBV7-2 to TRBJ2-2; 7 bases map to TRBD2. CDR3 length: 14 residues. Per the germline V gene, CDR1 is SGHTA and CDR2 is FQGNSA. Trimming cost V 3 bases and J 4 bases; bases outside gene matches: 2.

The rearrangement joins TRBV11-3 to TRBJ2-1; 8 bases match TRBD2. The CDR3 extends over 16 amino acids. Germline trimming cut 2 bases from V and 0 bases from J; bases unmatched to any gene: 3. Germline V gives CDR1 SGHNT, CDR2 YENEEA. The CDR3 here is CASSLTLAGSYNEQFF. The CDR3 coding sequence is TGTGCCAGCAGCTTAACTCTAGCGGGCTCCTACAATGAGCAGTTCTTC.

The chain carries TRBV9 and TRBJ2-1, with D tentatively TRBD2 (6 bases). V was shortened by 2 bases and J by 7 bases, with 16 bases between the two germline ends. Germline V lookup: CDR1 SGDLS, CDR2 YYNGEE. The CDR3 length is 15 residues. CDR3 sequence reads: CASSVGTLGRNEQFF. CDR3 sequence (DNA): TGTGCCAGCAGCGTTGGGACCTTGGGGAGGAATGAGCAGTTCTTC. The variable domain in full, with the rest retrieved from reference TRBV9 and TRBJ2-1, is DSGVTQTPKHLITATGQRVTLRCSPRSGDLSVYWYQQSLDQGLQFLIQYYNGEERAKGNILERFSAQQFPDLHSELNLSSLELGDSALYFCASSVGTLGRNEQFFGPGTRLTVL.

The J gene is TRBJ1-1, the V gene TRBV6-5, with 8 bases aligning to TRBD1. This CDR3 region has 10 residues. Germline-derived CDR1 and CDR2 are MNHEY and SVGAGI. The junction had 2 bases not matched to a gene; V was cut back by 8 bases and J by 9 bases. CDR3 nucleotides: TGTGCCAGCGGGACAGGAAAAGCTTTCTTT. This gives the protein CASGTGKAFF.

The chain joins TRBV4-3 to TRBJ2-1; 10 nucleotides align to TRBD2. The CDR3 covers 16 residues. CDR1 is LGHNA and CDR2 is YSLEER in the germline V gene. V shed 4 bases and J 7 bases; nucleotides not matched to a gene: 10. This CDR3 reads CASSRERSGGANEQFF. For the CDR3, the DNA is TGCGCCAGCAGCCGAGAAAGGAGCGGGGGGGCGAATGAGCAGTTCTTC.

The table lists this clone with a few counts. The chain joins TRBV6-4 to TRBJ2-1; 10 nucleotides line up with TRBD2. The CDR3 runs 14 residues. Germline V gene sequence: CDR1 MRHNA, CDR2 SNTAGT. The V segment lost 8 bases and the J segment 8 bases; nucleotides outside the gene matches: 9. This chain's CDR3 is CASSNERGGDEQFF. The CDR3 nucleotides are TGTGCCAGCTCGAATGAGCGGGGGGGCGATGAGCAGTTCTTC.

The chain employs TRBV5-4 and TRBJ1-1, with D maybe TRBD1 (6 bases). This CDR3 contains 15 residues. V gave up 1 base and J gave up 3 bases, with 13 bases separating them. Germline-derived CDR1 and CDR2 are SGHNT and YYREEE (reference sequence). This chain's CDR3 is CASSLKQGVYTEAFF. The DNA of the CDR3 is TGTGCCAGCAGCTTGAAACAGGGCGTGTACACTGAAGCTTTCTTT.

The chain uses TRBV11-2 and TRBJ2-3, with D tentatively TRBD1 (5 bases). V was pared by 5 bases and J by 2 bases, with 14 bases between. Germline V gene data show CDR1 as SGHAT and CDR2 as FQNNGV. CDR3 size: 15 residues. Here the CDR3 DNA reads TGTGCCAGCAGCCGGACATCAACTATCACAGATACGCAGTATTTT. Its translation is CASSRTSTITDTQYF.

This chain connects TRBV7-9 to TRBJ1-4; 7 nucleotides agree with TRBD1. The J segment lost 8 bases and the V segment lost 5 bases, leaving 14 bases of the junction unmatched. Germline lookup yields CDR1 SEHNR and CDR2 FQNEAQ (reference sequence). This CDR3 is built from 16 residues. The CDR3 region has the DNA TGTGCCAGCAGCCGAGGGGGCCAGGGGGGTTTCGAAAAACTGTTTTTT. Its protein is CASSRGGQGGFEKLFF. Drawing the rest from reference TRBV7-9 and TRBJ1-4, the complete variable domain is DTGVSQNPRHKITKRGQNVTFRCDPISEHNRLYWYRQTLGQGPEFLTYFQNEAQLEKSRLLSDRFSAERPKGSFSTLEIQRTEQGDSAMYLCASSRGGQGGFEKLFFGSGTQLSVL.

CDR3 bases: TGCGCCAGCAGCTTGGGACAAATGGCTGGCTACACCTTC. It encodes CASSLGQMAGYTF. This chain joins TRBV5-1 and TRBJ1-2, with D unclear. The V gene lost 0 bases and the J gene lost 7 bases, with 10 bases spanning the gap. Germline CDR1 SGHRS, CDR2 YFSETQ. The CDR3 covers 13 residues.

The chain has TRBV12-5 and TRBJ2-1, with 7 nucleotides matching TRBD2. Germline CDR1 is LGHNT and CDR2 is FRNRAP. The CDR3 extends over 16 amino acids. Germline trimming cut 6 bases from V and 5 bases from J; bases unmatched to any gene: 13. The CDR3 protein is CASGTGLGGPNNEQFF. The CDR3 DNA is TGTGCTAGTGGCACAGGCCTGGGAGGGCCCAACAATGAGCAGTTCTTC.

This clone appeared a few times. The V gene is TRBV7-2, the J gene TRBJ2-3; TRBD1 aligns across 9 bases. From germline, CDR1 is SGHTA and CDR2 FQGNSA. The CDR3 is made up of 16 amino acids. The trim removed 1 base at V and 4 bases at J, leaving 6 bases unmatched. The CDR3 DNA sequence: TGTGCCAGCAGCTTAGTAGGGACAGGGAGGGCAGATACGCAGTATTTT. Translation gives CASSLVGTGRADTQYF.

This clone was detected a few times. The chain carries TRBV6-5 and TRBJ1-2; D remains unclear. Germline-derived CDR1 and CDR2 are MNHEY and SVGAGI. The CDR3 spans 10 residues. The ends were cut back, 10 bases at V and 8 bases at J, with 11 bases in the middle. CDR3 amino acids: CATFHSGYTF. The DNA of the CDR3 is TGTGCCACATTCCACTCCGGCTACACCTTC.

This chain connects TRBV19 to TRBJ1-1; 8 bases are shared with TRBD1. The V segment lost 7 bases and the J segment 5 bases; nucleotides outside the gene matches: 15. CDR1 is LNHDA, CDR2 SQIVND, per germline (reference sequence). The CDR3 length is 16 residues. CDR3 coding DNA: TGTGCCAGTATTTTGTTCCAGGGGGCGTTTGGAACTGAAGCTTTCTTT. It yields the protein CASILFQGAFGTEAFF.

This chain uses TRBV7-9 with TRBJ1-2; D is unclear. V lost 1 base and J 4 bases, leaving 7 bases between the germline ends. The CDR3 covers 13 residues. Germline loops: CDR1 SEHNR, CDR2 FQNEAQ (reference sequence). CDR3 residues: CASSLGTAYGYTF. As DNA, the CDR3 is TGTGCCAGCAGCTTAGGGACTGCCTATGGCTACACCTTC.